This paragraph covers one T cell receptor (beta chain) sequence. The donors were all healthy and Caucasian. This sample stems from a study of identical twins. In TCRdb, the 5' RACE reads were re-called with MiXCR into one record per CDR3 protein. Of hundreds of thousands of distinct CDR3 sequences listed, 9% to 15% are singletons. The CDR3 contains 14 residues. CDR1 and CDR2 from the germline V gene are MDHEN and SYDVKM. The V and J ends lost 6 bases and 2 bases respectively, with 12 bases between them. These data also featured in a second study, about yellow fever vaccine responses in identical twins.

V usage is TRBV28 and J usage is TRBJ2-3; D may be TRBD1 (6 bases). The TCR was taken from a woman in her late teens or twenties in good health. The sequenced sample was PBMCs. The DNA for the CDR3 is TGTGCCAGCAGGACGGGACACCCCACAGATACGCAGTATTTT. It yields the protein CASRTGHPTDTQYF. Combining the CDR3 with reference TRBV28 and TRBJ2-3 gives the whole variable domain DVKVTQSSRYLVKRTGEKVFLECVQDMDHENMFWYRQDPGLGLRLIYFSYDVKMKEKGDIPEGYSVSREKKERFSLILESASTNQTSMYLCASRTGHPTDTQYFGPGTRLTVL.